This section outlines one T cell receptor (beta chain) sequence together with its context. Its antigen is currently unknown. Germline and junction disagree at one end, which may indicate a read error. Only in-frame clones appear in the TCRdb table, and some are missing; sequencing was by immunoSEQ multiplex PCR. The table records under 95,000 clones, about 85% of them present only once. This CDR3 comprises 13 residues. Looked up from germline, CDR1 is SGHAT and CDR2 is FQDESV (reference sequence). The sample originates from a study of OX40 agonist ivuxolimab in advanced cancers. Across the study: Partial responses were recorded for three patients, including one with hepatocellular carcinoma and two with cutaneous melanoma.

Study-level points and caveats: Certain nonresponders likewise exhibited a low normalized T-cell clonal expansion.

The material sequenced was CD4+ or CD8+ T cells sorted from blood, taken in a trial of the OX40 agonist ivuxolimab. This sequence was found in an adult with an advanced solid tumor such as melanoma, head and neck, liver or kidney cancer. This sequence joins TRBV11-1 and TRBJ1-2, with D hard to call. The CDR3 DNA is TGTGCCAGCAGCTGGCAGGCTAACTATGACTACACCTTC. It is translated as CASSWQANYDYTF.